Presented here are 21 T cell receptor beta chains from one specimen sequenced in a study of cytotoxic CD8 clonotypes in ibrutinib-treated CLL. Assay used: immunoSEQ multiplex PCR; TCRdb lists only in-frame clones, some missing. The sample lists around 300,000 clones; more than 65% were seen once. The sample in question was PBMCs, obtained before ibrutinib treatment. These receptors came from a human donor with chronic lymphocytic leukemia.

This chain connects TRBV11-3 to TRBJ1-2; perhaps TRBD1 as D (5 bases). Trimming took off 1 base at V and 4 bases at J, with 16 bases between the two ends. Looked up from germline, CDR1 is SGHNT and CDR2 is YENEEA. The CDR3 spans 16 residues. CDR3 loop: CASSLGIRGVGYGYTF. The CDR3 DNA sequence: TGTGCCAGCAGCTTAGGGATCCGGGGGGTGGGCTATGGCTACACCTTC.

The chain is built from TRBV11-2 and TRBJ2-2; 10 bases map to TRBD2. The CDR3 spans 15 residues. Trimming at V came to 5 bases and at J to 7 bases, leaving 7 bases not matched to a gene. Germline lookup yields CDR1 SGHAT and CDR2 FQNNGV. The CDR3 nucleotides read TGTGCCAGCAGCGTTTTAGCGGGAGGAGGCGGGGAGCTGTTTTTT. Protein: CASSVLAGGGGELFF.

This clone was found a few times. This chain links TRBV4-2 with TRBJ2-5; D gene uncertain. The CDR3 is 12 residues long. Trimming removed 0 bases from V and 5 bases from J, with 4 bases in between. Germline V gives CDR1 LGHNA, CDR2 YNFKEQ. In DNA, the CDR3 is TGTGCCAGCAGCCAAGACTCCGAGACCCAGTACTTC. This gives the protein CASSQDSETQYF.

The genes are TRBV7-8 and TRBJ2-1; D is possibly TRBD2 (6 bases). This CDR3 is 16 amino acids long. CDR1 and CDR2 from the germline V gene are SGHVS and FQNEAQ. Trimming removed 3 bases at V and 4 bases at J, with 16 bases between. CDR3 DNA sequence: TGTGCCAGCAGCTTCTTAGCGAACGCGGGATACAATGAGCAGTTCTTC. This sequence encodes CASSFLANAGYNEQFF.

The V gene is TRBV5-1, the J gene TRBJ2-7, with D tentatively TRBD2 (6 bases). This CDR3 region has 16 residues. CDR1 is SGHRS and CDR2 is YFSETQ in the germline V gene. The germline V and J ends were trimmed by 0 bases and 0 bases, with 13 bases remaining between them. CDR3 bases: TGCGCCAGCAGCTTGGGGGATAGCGGTACCTCCTACGAGCAGTACTTC. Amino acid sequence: CASSLGDSGTSYEQYF. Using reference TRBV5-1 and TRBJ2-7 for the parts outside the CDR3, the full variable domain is KAGVTQTPRYLIKTRGQQVTLSCSPISGHRSVSWYQQTPGQGLQFLFEYFSETQRNKGNFPGRFSGRQFSNSRSEMNVSTLELGDSALYLCASSLGDSGTSYEQYFGPGTRLTVT.

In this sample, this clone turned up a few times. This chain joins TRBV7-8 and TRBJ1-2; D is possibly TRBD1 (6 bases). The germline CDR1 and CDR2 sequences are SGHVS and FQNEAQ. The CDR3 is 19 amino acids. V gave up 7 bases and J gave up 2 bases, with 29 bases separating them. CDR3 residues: CASTLPRVGGSPLNYGYTF. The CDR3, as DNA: TGTGCCAGCACCCTCCCTCGTGTGGGGGGCTCCCCACTGAACTATGGCTACACCTTC.

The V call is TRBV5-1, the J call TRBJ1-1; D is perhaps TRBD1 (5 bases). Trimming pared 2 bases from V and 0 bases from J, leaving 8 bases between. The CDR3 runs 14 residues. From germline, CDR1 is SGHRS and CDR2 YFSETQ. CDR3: CASSFEGLNTEAFF. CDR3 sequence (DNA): TGCGCCAGCAGCTTTGAGGGGCTGAACACTGAAGCTTTCTTT. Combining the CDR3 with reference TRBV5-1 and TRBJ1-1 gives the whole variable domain KAGVTQTPRYLIKTRGQQVTLSCSPISGHRSVSWYQQTPGQGLQFLFEYFSETQRNKGNFPGRFSGRQFSNSRSEMNVSTLELGDSALYLCASSFEGLNTEAFFGQGTRLTVV.

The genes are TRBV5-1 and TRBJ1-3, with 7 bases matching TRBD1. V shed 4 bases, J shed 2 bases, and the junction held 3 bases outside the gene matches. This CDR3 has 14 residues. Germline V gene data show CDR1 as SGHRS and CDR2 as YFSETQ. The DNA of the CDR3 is TGCGCCAGCAGCCCCACAGGGGCTGGAAACACCATATATTTT. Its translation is CASSPTGAGNTIYF.

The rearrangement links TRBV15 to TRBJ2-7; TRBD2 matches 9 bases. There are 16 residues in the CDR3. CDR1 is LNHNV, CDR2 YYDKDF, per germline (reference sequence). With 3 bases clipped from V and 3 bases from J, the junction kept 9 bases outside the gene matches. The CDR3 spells CATSSGNSGSNYEQYF. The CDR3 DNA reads TGTGCCACCAGCAGCGGGAATAGCGGGAGTAACTACGAGCAGTACTTC.

CDR3: CASSLPLTGPDSYGYTF. DNA for the CDR3: TGTGCCAGCAGCTTACCTCTCACAGGGCCCGATAGCTATGGCTACACCTTC. This sequence joins TRBV11-1 and TRBJ1-2, with D maybe TRBD1 (6 bases). CDR3 length: 17 amino acids. Deletions cut 2 bases from V and 4 bases from J, with 20 bases between. Germline CDR1 and CDR2: SGHAT and FQDESV (reference sequence).

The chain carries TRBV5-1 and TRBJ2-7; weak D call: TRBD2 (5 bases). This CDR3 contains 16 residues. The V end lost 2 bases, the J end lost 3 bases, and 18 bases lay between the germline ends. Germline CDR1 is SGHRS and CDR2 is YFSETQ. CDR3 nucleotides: TGCGCCAGCAGCTTTGAATTCCGAGGGCGTAACTACGAGCAGTACTTC. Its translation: CASSFEFRGRNYEQYF.

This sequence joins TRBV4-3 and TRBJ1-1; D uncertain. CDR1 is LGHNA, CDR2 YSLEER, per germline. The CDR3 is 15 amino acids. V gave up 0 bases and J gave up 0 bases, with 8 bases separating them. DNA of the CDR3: TGCGCCAGCAGCCAAGATCTTCAGGTGAACACTGAAGCTTTCTTT. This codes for CASSQDLQVNTEAFF.

DNA for the CDR3: TGTGCCAGCTCACCACCTTTGCAGGAAAGCTCCTACGAGCAGTACTTC. Translating it yields CASSPPLQESSYEQYF. The chain is built from TRBV18 and TRBJ2-7; D remains ambiguous. The CDR3 loop spans 16 amino acids. V lost 0 bases, J lost 0 bases, and 12 bases lay in between. Per germline, CDR1 KGHSH and CDR2 LQKENI.

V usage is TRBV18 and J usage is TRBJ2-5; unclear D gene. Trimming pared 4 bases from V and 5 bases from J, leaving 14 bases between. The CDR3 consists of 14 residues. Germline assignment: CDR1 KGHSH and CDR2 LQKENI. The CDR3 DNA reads TGTGCCAGCTCACTACTGCAAGGTGGGGAGACCCAGTACTTC. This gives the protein CASSLLQGGETQYF.

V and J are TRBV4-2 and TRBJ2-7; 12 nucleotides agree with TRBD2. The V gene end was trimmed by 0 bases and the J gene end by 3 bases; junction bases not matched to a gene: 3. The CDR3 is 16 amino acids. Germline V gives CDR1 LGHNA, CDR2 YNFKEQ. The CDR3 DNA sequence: TGTGCCAGCAGCCAAGATAGACTAGCGGGAGACTACGAGCAGTACTTC. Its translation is CASSQDRLAGDYEQYF.

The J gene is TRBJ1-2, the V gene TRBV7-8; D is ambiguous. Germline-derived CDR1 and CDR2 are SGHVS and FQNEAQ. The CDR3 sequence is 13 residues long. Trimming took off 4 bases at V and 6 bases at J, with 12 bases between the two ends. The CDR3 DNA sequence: TGTGCCAGCAGCTCTGTAGACTGGGATGGCTACACCTTC. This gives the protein CASSSVDWDGYTF. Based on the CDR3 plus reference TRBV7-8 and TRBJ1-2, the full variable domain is GAGVSQSPRYKVAKRGQDVALRCDPISGHVSLFWYQQALGQGPEFLTYFQNEAQLDKSGLPSDRFFAERPEGSVSTLKIQRTQQEDSAVYLCASSSVDWDGYTFGSGTRLTVV.

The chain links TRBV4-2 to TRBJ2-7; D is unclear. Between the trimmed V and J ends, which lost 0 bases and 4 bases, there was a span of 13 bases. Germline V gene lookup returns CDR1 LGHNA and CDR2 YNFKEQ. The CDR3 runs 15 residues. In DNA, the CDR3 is TGTGCCAGCAGCCAAGATCCGTTTTCTGGATACGAGCAGTACTTC. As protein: CASSQDPFSGYEQYF.

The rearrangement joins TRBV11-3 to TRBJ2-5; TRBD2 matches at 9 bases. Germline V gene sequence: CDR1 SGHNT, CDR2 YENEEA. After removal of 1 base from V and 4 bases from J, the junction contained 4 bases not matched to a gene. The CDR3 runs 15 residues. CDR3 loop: CASSLGRGRGETQYF. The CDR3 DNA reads TGTGCCAGCAGCTTAGGGCGCGGGAGGGGAGAGACCCAGTACTTC.

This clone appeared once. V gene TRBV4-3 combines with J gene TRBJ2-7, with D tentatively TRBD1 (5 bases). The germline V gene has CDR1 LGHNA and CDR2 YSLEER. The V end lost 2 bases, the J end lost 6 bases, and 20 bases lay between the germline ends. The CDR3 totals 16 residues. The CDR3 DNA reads TGCGCCAGCAGCCAACTGACCCGTGGGGCCCTATCCGAGCAGTACTTC. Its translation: CASSQLTRGALSEQYF.

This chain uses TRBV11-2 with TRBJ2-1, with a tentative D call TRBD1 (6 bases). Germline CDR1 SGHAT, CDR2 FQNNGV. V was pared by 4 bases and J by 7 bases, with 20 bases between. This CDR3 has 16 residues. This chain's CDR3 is CASSSRGVSLRNEQFF. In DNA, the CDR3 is TGTGCCAGCAGCTCCAGGGGCGTGAGTTTACGTAATGAGCAGTTCTTC.

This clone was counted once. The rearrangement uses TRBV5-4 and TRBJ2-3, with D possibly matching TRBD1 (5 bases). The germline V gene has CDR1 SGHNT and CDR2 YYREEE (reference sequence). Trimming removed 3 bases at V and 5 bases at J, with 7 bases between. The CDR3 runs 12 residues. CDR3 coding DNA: TGTGCCAGCAGCTCCAGGGTAGATACGCAGTATTTT. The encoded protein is CASSSRVDTQYF.